This T cell receptor (beta chain) was identified in a study of cytomegalovirus exposure and HLA in healthy donors (dated by TCRdb to 2016 to 2017). Study-wide context: According to an earlier analysis of 587 of the donors, about 180 million T cells yielded over 90 million unique TCR beta sequences and about 300 Gb of sequence data. Of the 350 to 400 genotyped donors, over 70% fell in the genetic ancestry cluster associated with self-reported Caucasian donors. To decide whether each TCR beta V gene segment behaved as functional or pseudogenic, an earlier analysis of some 580 of the donors relied on high-throughput TCR beta sequencing. To predict cytomegalovirus infection status, the study combined high-throughput TCR immunosequencing, statistical association of individual TCRs with disease status, and machine learning. In addition to the first cohort of roughly 700 subjects, a separate validation cohort of 120 different subjects was used. The number of typed donors differed by locus: about 629-630 for A, B, C, DRB1 and DQB1; 500 to 550 for DQA1; 600 to 610 for DPA1; and 400 to 480 for DPB1. Roughly 300 gigabases of sequencing data and 70 million to 85 million unique TCR sequences were included in an early release covering about 700 HLA-typed donors. Across 300 to 400 genotyped donors of the cohort, an average of roughly 200,000 unique TCR beta nucleotide sequences per donor were sequenced, and approximately 17% of those sequences were non-productive. In the later analysis, no new phenotypic data were used to find candidate immune exposures; instead, reliance was placed on TCR beta sequences and their occurrence across donors. In a later analysis, previously published TCR beta repertoires from several hundred donors were re-analyzed and high-resolution HLA genotyping was added so that TCR occurrence patterns could be studied. The study aimed to test whether cataloging public T cell receptors could reveal signatures of past pathogen exposure. Because of strong linkage in the cohort, four to six DR-DQ haplotypes were treated as single units for association and clustering. Every discovery cohort repertoire had been produced on one sequencing platform. Donor age, sex, ethnicity and CMV serostatus were compiled together with the repertoire data. Class I and class II HLA loci were covered by the typing at four-digit resolution. The study used immunosequencing to profile the T cell repertoires of more than 650 subjects and linked those repertoires to cytomegalovirus serostatus. Genome-wide SNP genotypes for about 55% of the roughly 670 donors were used in a later genetic analysis, which treated that subset as a discovery cohort.

Study-wide findings and limitations: An earlier analysis of several hundred of the donors showed that most TCR beta V segments appeared in productive rearrangements either about 90% or about 30% of the time, which broadly matched IMGT annotations. The only immune exposure information available for the cohort was CMV serostatus. Correlated functional status among segregating V segments might be attributable to linkage disequilibrium, but an unknown experimental factor could not be ruled out. Roughly uniform sequencing depth across donors was assumed in presence/absence analyses, although this assumption may not hold. A later analysis found that TCR association rates varied across HLA loci, with DRB1 alleles showing the most associated TCRs and HLA-C alleles the fewest. A further reported finding was that TCR beta sequences accurately predicted the HLA-A and HLA-B alleles for most subjects in the first cohort. According to a later genetic analysis, donors in an Asian-associated ancestry cluster had fewer N-insertions in productive TCRs than the approximately 630-donor mean. Most TCR sequences were seen in very few donors, while some public TCRs were found in many individuals. The 87-base-pair reads could not distinguish some IMGT-functional V segments, including TRBV6-2 and TRBV6-3, so those segments were excluded. Because some donors lacked HLA typing at each locus, the association tests relied only on the typed subset. V-gene and J-gene trimming of TCR beta chains was associated with a missense DCLRE1C variant in a later genetic analysis, and the association was replicated in an independent cohort. At a false discovery rate of 0.05, a later analysis linked 16,951 TCR beta sequences to specific HLA alleles. Several of the top co-occurrence clusters appeared to be linked to parvovirus B19, influenza, CMV and Epstein-Barr virus, according to a later analysis. In this cohort, only TCR beta chains were sequenced, and detectable features were limited by the absence of alpha or paired-chain data. Strong co-occurrence of HLA alleles, especially DR and DQ, made assigning TCR associations to individual alleles difficult. The authors suggested that the approach could potentially be generalized to other disease states and immunological phenotypes. In a later analysis, HLA-associated TCR beta chains showed more clonal expansion and lower generation probabilities than non-associated chains that were equally common. A total of fewer than 200 TCR beta chains were listed by the study as associated with cytomegalovirus. A group of highly shared sequence variants was considered likely to be a technical artifact of the sequencing pipeline. The classifier was reported to diagnose cytomegalovirus status with high specificity and sensitivity in both the original cohort and the validation cohort. Three of the identified cytomegalovirus-associated TCR beta chains were confirmed in vitro to be specific for cytomegalovirus antigens. A later analysis found that most CMV-associated TCR beta chains appeared HLA-restricted, with HLA associations seemingly driven largely by CMV exposure. The earlier analysis of approximately 540 of the donors excluded over 15 rarely observed V segments, including chromosome 9 orphons, because counts were too low.

As regards this clone: Its specific antigen is unknown.

The library was built by means of the immunoSEQ multiplex PCR assay. The multiplex PCR relied on a mix of 60 forward primers for TCR Vbeta segments and 13 reverse primers for TCR Jbeta segments. Amplification of the CDR3 region of rearranged TCR beta genes was performed with a multiplex PCR assay on genomic DNA. The Illumina HiSeq System was used to sequence the amplified TCR beta libraries as 87-base-pair reads. The published analysis was carried out like this. In a later analysis, some 80 million unique TCR beta chains were counted across the 650 to 750 repertoires, and approximately 11 million of these chains were shared by at least two donors. To remove PCR and sequencing errors, raw reads were error-corrected and collapsed into unique sequences using a nearest-neighbor algorithm that merged closely related sequences. Alignment of CDR3 sequences to IMGT reference sequences was used to assign V, D and J gene segments. Each retained sequence needed at least a six-nucleotide match to both a V gene segment and a J gene segment. Rearrangements were called productive when the CDR3 lacked stop codons and stayed in frame with V and J; all others were non-productive. Following IMGT convention, CDR3 was defined as the stretch from the second conserved V-encoded cysteine to the conserved J-encoded phenylalanine. Sequences without an unambiguous match to a single V gene segment were excluded from the earlier analysis of almost 600 of the donors. An earlier analysis of several hundred of the donors called V segments functional above 56.7% productive rearrangements and segregating when the between-donor standard deviation exceeded 5%. A statistical classification framework was developed to diagnose cytomegalovirus status using the catalog of TCR beta chain sequences. In a later analysis, V and J genes were assigned by comparing TCR nucleotide sequences against IMGT/GENE-DB human TR gene sequences. In a later analysis, CDR3 sequences and most-parsimonious VDJ recombination scenarios were assigned using the TCRdist pipeline. In a later analysis, every TCR beta chain was defined by the combination of its CDR3 amino acid sequence and its V-gene family, and reads without a unique V-gene family were dropped. A later analysis removed roughly 590 highly shared, low-generation-probability nucleotide sequences to deal with suspected cross-contamination and a sequencing artifact. In a later analysis, a clonal expansion index for each public chain was calculated from normalized within-repertoire ranks of inferred template counts. In a later analysis, generation probabilities were computed using a VDJ recombination model fitted to out-of-frame rearrangements, and the results were checked against IGoR. In a later analysis, hypergeometric tests were used to score TCR-TCR, TCR-HLA and TCR-CMV co-occurrence, with a repertoire-size bias correction applied to TCR pairs. A later analysis estimated false discovery rates by permuting HLA or CMV assignments 20 times. In a later analysis, co-occurring TCRs were grouped with DBSCAN, and TCRdist sequence similarity was added when clustering was performed within HLA-allele-positive subsets. Repertoires with fewer than 30,000 or more than 120,000 public chains were left out of co-occurrence clustering, as were five repertoires with anomalous nucleotide sharing. TCRdb limited this immuneACCESS table to in-frame rearrangements with V and J called. A share of clones is missing; checked studies link under half to unresolved V genes, and the rest is unexplained. D and trimming were read from the DNA, whereas the V and J calls and clone size are those reported in that table. The sample's records list under 95,000 clones. The top ten hold 3.5% to 4% of the sample.

In total, fewer than 750 healthy bone marrow donors made up the cohort. Cohort members were all nominally healthy when sampled, although unrecorded immune exposures were likely present. The donor tested CMV seropositive and was one of the 289 seropositive cohort members. Each donor provided a peripheral blood sample, and peripheral blood mononuclear cells were used for TCR beta sequencing. Genomic DNA was extracted from the blood cell samples with the Qiagen DNeasy Blood Extraction Kit. The CDR3 runs 14 residues from the cysteine to the phenylalanine. Only the CDR3 DNA is retained, 42 bases long and in frame from the first base. Taken from the germline V gene (reference sequence), the CDR1 and CDR2 loops are GTSNPN and SVGIG. The trim is 0 bases for V and 7 bases for J, with a gap of 12 bases between the germline ends.

The receptor comes from a man aged 18 to 29 in good health and CMV-seropositive. The source material was PBMCs. This sequence uses TRBV30 and TRBJ2-2; TRBD2 is a weak D gene call, 6 bases matching. At the DNA level, the sequence is TGTGCCTGGAGTGTTAATAGCGGCGGCGGGGAGCTGTTTTTT. It translates as CAWSVNSGGGELFF.